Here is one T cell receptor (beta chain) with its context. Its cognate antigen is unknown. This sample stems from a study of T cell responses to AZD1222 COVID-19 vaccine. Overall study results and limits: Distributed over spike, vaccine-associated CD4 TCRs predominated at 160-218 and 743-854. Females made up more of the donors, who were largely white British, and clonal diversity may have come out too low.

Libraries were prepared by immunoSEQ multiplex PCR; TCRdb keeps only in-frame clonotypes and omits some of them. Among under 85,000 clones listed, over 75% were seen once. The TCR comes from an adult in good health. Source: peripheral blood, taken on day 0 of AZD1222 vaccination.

The CDR3, as DNA: TGTGCCTGGAGCCCACAGGGGGACGGCTACACCTTC. Residues: CAWSPQGDGYTF. This rearrangement joins TRBV30 to TRBJ1-2, with 8 bases lining up with TRBD1. V lost 3 bases, J lost 8 bases, and 5 bases stayed unmatched. CDR1 is GTSNPN, CDR2 SVGIG, per germline (reference sequence). The length of the CDR3 is 12 residues.